The rows below give T cell receptor beta chains drawn from one sample of a study of OX40 agonist ivuxolimab in advanced cancers. TCRdb's copy holds only in-frame clones and misses some; the assay was immunoSEQ multiplex PCR. The data hold approximately 92,000 clones, with approximately 93% observed a single time. The sequencing here drew on CD4+ or CD8+ T cells sorted from blood, taken in a trial of the OX40 agonist ivuxolimab. The receptors shown here come from an adult with an advanced solid tumor such as melanoma, head and neck, liver or kidney cancer. The CDR3 runs from the conserved cysteine through the conserved F or W. D genes are given only for firm matches. The size of a clone is reported for some rows only, either as once, few or many, or as a class for expanded clones.

abundance: -; d_gene: -; j_gene: TRBJ2-1; v_gene: TRBV6-1; CDR3aa: CASRGRGRGHEQFF; CDR3nt: TGTGCCAGCAGGGGAAGGGGCAGGGGTCATGAGCAGTTCTTC
abundance: -; d_gene: TRBD2; j_gene: TRBJ2-1; v_gene: TRBV28; CDR3aa: CASSRAGTSGRYEQFF; CDR3nt: TGTGCCAGCAGTCGCGCCGGGACTAGCGGGAGATATGAGCAGTTCTTC
abundance: -; d_gene: -; j_gene: TRBJ2-1; v_gene: TRBV7-3; CDR3aa: CASSLIGVVYGEQFF; CDR3nt: TGTGCCAGCAGCTTAATTGGTGTTGTGTATGGGGAGCAGTTCTTC
abundance: -; d_gene: TRBD1; j_gene: TRBJ1-2; v_gene: TRBV28; CDR3aa: CASSSGQGLGGYTF; CDR3nt: TGTGCCAGCAGTTCAGGACAGGGTCTTGGTGGCTACACCTTC
abundance: -; d_gene: TRBD2; j_gene: TRBJ2-2; v_gene: TRBV5-1; CDR3aa: CASSLIGGANTGELFF; CDR3nt: TGCGCCAGCAGCTTGATCGGGGGGGCGAACACCGGGGAGCTGTTTTTT
abundance: -; d_gene: -; j_gene: TRBJ1-2; v_gene: TRBV2; CDR3aa: CASKLWQGNGYTF; CDR3nt: TGTGCCAGCAAATTGTGGCAGGGCAATGGCTACACCTTC
abundance: -; d_gene: -; j_gene: TRBJ2-5; v_gene: TRBV5-1; CDR3aa: CASRPRVDWEGSGQETQYF; CDR3nt: TGCGCCAGCAGACCGCGGGTGGACTGGGAAGGAAGCGGACAAGAGACCCAGTACTTC
abundance: -; d_gene: TRBD1; j_gene: TRBJ2-3; v_gene: TRBV7-3; CDR3aa: CASSPRGGRTDTQYF; CDR3nt: TGTGCCAGCAGCCCCCGAGGGGGCCGCACAGATACGCAGTATTTT
abundance: -; d_gene: -; j_gene: TRBJ1-3; v_gene: TRBV11-3; CDR3aa: CASQGSGNTIYF; CDR3nt: TGTGCCAGCCAGGGCTCTGGAAACACCATATATTTT
abundance: -; d_gene: TRBD1; j_gene: TRBJ2-3; v_gene: TRBV7-3; CDR3aa: CASSPGTGSDTQYF; CDR3nt: TGTGCCAGCAGCCCCGGGACAGGGTCAGATACGCAGTATTTT
abundance: -; d_gene: TRBD1; j_gene: TRBJ2-2; v_gene: TRBV7-7; CDR3aa: CASSSGQGAVGELFF; CDR3nt: TGTGCCAGCAGCTCGGGACAGGGGGCCGTCGGGGAGCTGTTTTTT
abundance: -; d_gene: -; j_gene: TRBJ2-5; v_gene: TRBV5-4; CDR3aa: CASSSRDRWEETQYF; CDR3nt: TGTGCCAGCAGCTCCCGGGACCGATGGGAAGAGACCCAGTACTTC
abundance: once; d_gene: -; j_gene: TRBJ2-7; v_gene: TRBV7-2; CDR3aa: CASSPGLTSSYEQYF; CDR3nt: TGTGCCAGCAGCCCTGGACTTACGAGCTCCTACGAGCAGTACTTC
abundance: -; d_gene: -; j_gene: TRBJ1-3; v_gene: TRBV5-6; CDR3aa: CASSLERLNTIYF; CDR3nt: TGTGCCAGCAGCTTGGAAAGGCTAAACACCATATATTTT
abundance: -; d_gene: -; j_gene: TRBJ1-4; v_gene: TRBV28; CDR3aa: CASPGEKLFF; CDR3nt: TGTGCCAGCCCCGGGGAAAAACTGTTTTTT
abundance: -; d_gene: -; j_gene: TRBJ1-1; v_gene: TRBV10-1; CDR3aa: CASRFSMNTEAFF; CDR3nt: TGCGCCAGCAGATTTTCCATGAACACTGAAGCTTTCTTT
abundance: few; d_gene: -; j_gene: TRBJ2-3; v_gene: TRBV15; CDR3aa: CATSRAGADTQYF; CDR3nt: TGTGCCACCAGCAGAGCGGGAGCAGATACGCAGTATTTT
abundance: once; d_gene: TRBD1; j_gene: TRBJ2-5; v_gene: TRBV28; CDR3aa: CASRPNDRGGRETQYF; CDR3nt: TGTGCCAGCAGGCCGAATGACAGGGGAGGTCGGGAGACCCAGTACTTC
abundance: -; d_gene: -; j_gene: TRBJ2-4; v_gene: TRBV7-9; CDR3aa: CASSLAGGPDYVPKNIQYF; CDR3nt: TGTGCCAGCAGCTTAGCGGGGGGGCCTGATTATGTGCCCAAAAACATTCAGTACTTC
abundance: -; d_gene: -; j_gene: TRBJ2-7; v_gene: TRBV28; CDR3aa: CASSQQAYEQYF; CDR3nt: TGTGCCAGCAGCCAACAGGCCTACGAGCAGTACTTC
abundance: -; d_gene: -; j_gene: TRBJ2-7; v_gene: TRBV6-1; CDR3aa: CASSEPGALSYEQYF; CDR3nt: TGTGCCAGCAGTGAACCGGGGGCCCTCTCCTACGAGCAGTACTTC
abundance: -; d_gene: TRBD1; j_gene: TRBJ1-1; v_gene: TRBV5-4; CDR3aa: CASSSSGGWTEAFF; CDR3nt: TGTGCCAGCAGCTCATCAGGGGGTTGGACTGAAGCTTTCTTT
abundance: once; d_gene: TRBD1; j_gene: TRBJ1-2; v_gene: TRBV28; CDR3aa: CASTQGAYYGYTF; CDR3nt: TGTGCCAGCACACAGGGGGCGTACTATGGCTACACCTTC
abundance: -; d_gene: TRBD1; j_gene: TRBJ2-4; v_gene: TRBV5-4; CDR3aa: CASSLGQGNIQYF; CDR3nt: TGTGCCAGCAGCTTGGGACAGGGAAACATTCAGTACTTC
abundance: -; d_gene: -; j_gene: TRBJ2-7; v_gene: TRBV6-5; CDR3aa: CASSPLDNSYEQYF; CDR3nt: TGTGCCAGCAGTCCTTTGGACAACTCCTACGAGCAGTACTTC
abundance: -; d_gene: -; j_gene: TRBJ1-1; v_gene: TRBV5-4; CDR3aa: CASSLGRTQMNTEAFF; CDR3nt: TGTGCCAGCAGCTTGGGGCGCACTCAAATGAACACTGAAGCTTTCTTT
abundance: -; d_gene: -; j_gene: TRBJ2-7; v_gene: TRBV7-9; CDR3aa: CASSFGGRITVEQYF; CDR3nt: TGTGCCAGCAGCTTCGGGGGCCGGATAACAGTCGAGCAGTACTTC
abundance: -; d_gene: TRBD2; j_gene: TRBJ2-1; v_gene: TRBV18; CDR3aa: CASSPGAGGLNEQFF; CDR3nt: TGTGCCAGCTCACCAGGGGCGGGGGGGCTCAATGAGCAGTTCTTC
abundance: -; d_gene: -; j_gene: TRBJ1-2; v_gene: TRBV4-3; CDR3aa: CASSPDSNYGYTF; CDR3nt: TGCGCCAGCAGCCCTGACAGTAACTATGGCTACACCTTC
abundance: -; d_gene: -; j_gene: TRBJ1-1; v_gene: TRBV7-2; CDR3aa: CASSSPSWNTEAFF; CDR3nt: TGTGCCAGCAGCTCCCCTTCCTGGAACACTGAAGCTTTCTTT
abundance: -; d_gene: TRBD1; j_gene: TRBJ2-1; v_gene: TRBV5-6; CDR3aa: CASSGPGQGAYNEQFF; CDR3nt: TGTGCCAGCAGCGGCCCGGGACAGGGGGCCTACAATGAGCAGTTCTTC
abundance: -; d_gene: TRBD1; j_gene: TRBJ2-7; v_gene: TRBV25-1; CDR3aa: CASSDPGQGFHEQYF; CDR3nt: TGTGCCAGCAGTGACCCGGGACAGGGGTTCCACGAGCAGTACTTC
abundance: -; d_gene: -; j_gene: TRBJ1-1; v_gene: TRBV27; CDR3aa: CASSFDGEAFF; CDR3nt: TGTGCCAGCAGTTTCGACGGGGAAGCTTTCTTT
abundance: -; d_gene: -; j_gene: TRBJ1-5; v_gene: TRBV5-1; CDR3aa: CASSFNTGPRQPQHF; CDR3nt: TGCGCCAGCAGCTTTAATACAGGGCCAAGACAGCCCCAGCATTTT
abundance: -; d_gene: -; j_gene: TRBJ2-2; v_gene: TRBV7-2; CDR3aa: CASSLVYPGELFF; CDR3nt: TGTGCCAGCAGCTTAGTCTACCCCGGGGAGCTGTTTTTT
abundance: -; d_gene: TRBD2; j_gene: TRBJ2-1; v_gene: TRBV18; CDR3aa: CASSPLAGGNEQFF; CDR3nt: TGTGCCAGCTCACCACTTGCGGGGGGTAATGAGCAGTTCTTC
abundance: -; d_gene: TRBD1; j_gene: TRBJ2-7; v_gene: TRBV6-1; CDR3aa: CASSDGGTGDYEQYF; CDR3nt: TGTGCCAGCAGTGATGGAGGGACAGGGGACTACGAGCAGTACTTC
abundance: -; d_gene: -; j_gene: TRBJ2-7; v_gene: TRBV4-3; CDR3aa: CASSQIQGGEQYF; CDR3nt: TGCGCCAGCAGCCAGATACAGGGTGGCGAGCAGTACTTC
abundance: -; d_gene: -; j_gene: TRBJ2-1; v_gene: TRBV7-2; CDR3aa: CASSLTGPRQSQLILF; CDR3nt: TGTGCCAGCAGCCTGACGGGGCCTAGACAGTCCCAACTGATCCTCTTC
abundance: -; d_gene: -; j_gene: TRBJ1-2; v_gene: TRBV6-1; CDR3aa: CASSRADYGYTF; CDR3nt: TGTGCCAGCTCCCGGGCAGACTATGGCTACACCTTC
abundance: once; d_gene: -; j_gene: TRBJ1-3; v_gene: TRBV6-1; CDR3aa: CASTKGQVLGNTIYF; CDR3nt: TGTGCCAGCACGAAGGGTCAGGTTTTGGGAAACACCATATATTTT
abundance: -; d_gene: TRBD2; j_gene: TRBJ2-7; v_gene: TRBV28; CDR3aa: CASSPGLAEQYF; CDR3nt: TGTGCCAGCAGTCCCGGACTAGCGGAGCAGTACTTC
abundance: few; d_gene: TRBD1; j_gene: TRBJ1-2; v_gene: TRBV7-9; CDR3aa: CASSADRGAGYTF; CDR3nt: TGTGCCAGCAGCGCGGACAGGGGAGCTGGCTACACCTTC
abundance: -; d_gene: TRBD1; j_gene: TRBJ1-1; v_gene: TRBV6-4; CDR3aa: CASRSDRGMNTEAFF; CDR3nt: TGTGCCAGCAGATCAGACAGGGGGATGAACACTGAAGCTTTCTTT
abundance: once; d_gene: -; j_gene: TRBJ2-3; v_gene: TRBV7-2; CDR3aa: CASSSRTTSPDTQYF; CDR3nt: TGTGCCAGCAGCTCCAGGACTACGTCCCCGGATACGCAGTATTTT
abundance: -; d_gene: -; j_gene: TRBJ2-6; v_gene: TRBV27; CDR3aa: CASSLRPGARGANVLTF; CDR3nt: TGTGCCAGCAGTTTAAGGCCGGGGGCGCGCGGGGCCAACGTCCTGACTTTC
abundance: -; d_gene: -; j_gene: TRBJ2-3; v_gene: TRBV7-2; CDR3aa: CASSLGGSGLSDTQYF; CDR3nt: TGTGCCAGCAGCTTAGGGGGTAGCGGATTGTCAGATACGCAGTATTTT
abundance: -; d_gene: -; j_gene: TRBJ1-3; v_gene: TRBV19; CDR3aa: CASSPGWSSGNTIYF; CDR3nt: TGTGCCAGTAGTCCAGGATGGAGCTCTGGAAACACCATATATTTT
abundance: -; d_gene: TRBD2; j_gene: TRBJ2-5; v_gene: TRBV18; CDR3aa: CASSQSPAGGRKRETQYF; CDR3nt: TGTGCCAGCTCACAGTCGCCAGCGGGGGGCCGAAAAAGAGAGACCCAGTACTTC
abundance: -; d_gene: -; j_gene: TRBJ1-1; v_gene: TRBV5-1; CDR3aa: CASLPGGGNTEAFF; CDR3nt: TGCGCCAGCCTCCCGGGGGGAGGGAACACTGAAGCTTTCTTT
abundance: -; d_gene: TRBD2; j_gene: TRBJ2-1; v_gene: TRBV7-8; CDR3aa: CASSLSGSVYNEQFF; CDR3nt: TGTGCCAGCAGCCTTAGCGGGAGTGTTTACAATGAGCAGTTCTTC
abundance: -; d_gene: TRBD2; j_gene: TRBJ2-7; v_gene: TRBV6-1; CDR3aa: CAIDGGLFSYEQYF; CDR3nt: TGTGCCATCGACGGGGGGTTATTCTCCTACGAGCAGTACTTC
abundance: few; d_gene: -; j_gene: TRBJ1-1; v_gene: TRBV9; CDR3aa: CASSQQGGSAFF; CDR3nt: TGTGCCAGCAGCCAACAAGGGGGGTCGGCTTTCTTT
abundance: -; d_gene: -; j_gene: TRBJ2-7; v_gene: TRBV7-2; CDR3aa: CASSLPTLGSYEQYF; CDR3nt: TGTGCCAGCAGCCTTCCAACTCTGGGGTCCTACGAGCAGTACTTC
abundance: -; d_gene: -; j_gene: TRBJ2-3; v_gene: TRBV5-1; CDR3aa: CASSLDGRSTDTQYF; CDR3nt: TGCGCCAGCAGCTTGGACGGGAGAAGCACAGATACGCAGTATTTT
abundance: -; d_gene: TRBD2; j_gene: TRBJ2-5; v_gene: TRBV9; CDR3aa: CASSVAASGGRETQYF; CDR3nt: TGTGCCAGCAGCGTAGCTGCTAGCGGGGGGCGGGAGACCCAGTACTTC
abundance: -; d_gene: TRBD2; j_gene: TRBJ2-5; v_gene: TRBV5-1; CDR3aa: CASSPWGGGGQETQYF; CDR3nt: TGCGCCAGCAGCCCCTGGGGCGGGGGGGGTCAAGAGACCCAGTACTTC